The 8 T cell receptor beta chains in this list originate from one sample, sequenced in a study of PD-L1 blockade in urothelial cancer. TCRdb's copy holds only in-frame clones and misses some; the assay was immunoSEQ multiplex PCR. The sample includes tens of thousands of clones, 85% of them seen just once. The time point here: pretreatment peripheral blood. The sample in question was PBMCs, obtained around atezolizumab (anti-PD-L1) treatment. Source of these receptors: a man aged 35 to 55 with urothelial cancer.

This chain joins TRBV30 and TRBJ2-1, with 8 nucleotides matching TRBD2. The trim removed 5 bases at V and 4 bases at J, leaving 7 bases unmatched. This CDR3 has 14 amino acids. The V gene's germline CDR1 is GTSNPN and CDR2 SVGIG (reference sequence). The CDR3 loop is CAWGELAAYNEQFF. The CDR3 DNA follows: TGTGCCTGGGGGGAACTAGCGGCGTACAATGAGCAGTTCTTC. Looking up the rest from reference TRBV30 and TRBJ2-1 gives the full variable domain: SQTIHQWPATLVQPVGSPLSLECTVEGTSNPNLYWYRQAAGRGLQLLFYSVGIGQISSEVPQNLSASRPQDRQFILSSKKLLLSDSGFYLCAWGELAAYNEQFFGPGTRLTVL.

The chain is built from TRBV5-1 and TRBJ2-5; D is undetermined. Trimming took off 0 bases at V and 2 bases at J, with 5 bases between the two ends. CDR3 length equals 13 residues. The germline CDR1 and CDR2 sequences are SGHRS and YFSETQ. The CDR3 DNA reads TGCGCCAGCAGCTTGGGCAGGCAAGAGACCCAGTACTTC. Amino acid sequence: CASSLGRQETQYF.

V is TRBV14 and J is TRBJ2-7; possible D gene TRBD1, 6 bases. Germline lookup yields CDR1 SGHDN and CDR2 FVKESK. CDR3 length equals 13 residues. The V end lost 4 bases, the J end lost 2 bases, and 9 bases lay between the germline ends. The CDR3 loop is CASSPGQPYEQYF. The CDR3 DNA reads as TGTGCCAGCAGCCCGGGACAACCCTACGAGCAGTACTTC.

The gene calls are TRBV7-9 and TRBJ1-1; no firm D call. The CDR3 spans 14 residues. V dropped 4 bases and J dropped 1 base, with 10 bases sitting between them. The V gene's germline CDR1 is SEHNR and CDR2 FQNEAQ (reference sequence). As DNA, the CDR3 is TGTGCCAGCAGCTCAGGACTGCGGAACACTGAAGCTTTCTTT. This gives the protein CASSSGLRNTEAFF.

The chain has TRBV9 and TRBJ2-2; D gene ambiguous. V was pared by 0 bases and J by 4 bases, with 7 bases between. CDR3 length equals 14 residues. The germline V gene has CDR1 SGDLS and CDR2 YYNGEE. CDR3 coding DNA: TGTGCCAGCAGCGTAGAAGTAGTCACCGGGGAGCTGTTTTTT. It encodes CASSVEVVTGELFF.

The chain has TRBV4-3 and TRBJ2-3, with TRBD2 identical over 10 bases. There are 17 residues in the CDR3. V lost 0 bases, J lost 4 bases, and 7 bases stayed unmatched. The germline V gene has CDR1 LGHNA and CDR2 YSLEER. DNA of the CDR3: TGCGCCAGCAGCCAAGATTTGGCTAGCGGGAGACCAGATACGCAGTATTTT. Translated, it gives CASSQDLASGRPDTQYF.

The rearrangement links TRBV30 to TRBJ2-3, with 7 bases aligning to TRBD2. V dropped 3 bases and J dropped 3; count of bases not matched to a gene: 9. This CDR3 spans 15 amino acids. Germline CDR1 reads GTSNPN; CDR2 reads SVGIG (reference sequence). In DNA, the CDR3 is TGTGCCTGGAGCGGGGGTGCGGGAGTTACAGATACGCAGTATTTT. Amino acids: CAWSGGAGVTDTQYF.

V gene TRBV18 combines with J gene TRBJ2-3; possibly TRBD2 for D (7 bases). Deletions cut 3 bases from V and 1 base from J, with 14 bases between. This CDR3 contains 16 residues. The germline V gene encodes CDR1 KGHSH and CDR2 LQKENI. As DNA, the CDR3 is TGTGCCAGCTCACCCAAGGGAGGGGGTGGCACAGATACGCAGTATTTT. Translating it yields CASSPKGGGGTDTQYF.